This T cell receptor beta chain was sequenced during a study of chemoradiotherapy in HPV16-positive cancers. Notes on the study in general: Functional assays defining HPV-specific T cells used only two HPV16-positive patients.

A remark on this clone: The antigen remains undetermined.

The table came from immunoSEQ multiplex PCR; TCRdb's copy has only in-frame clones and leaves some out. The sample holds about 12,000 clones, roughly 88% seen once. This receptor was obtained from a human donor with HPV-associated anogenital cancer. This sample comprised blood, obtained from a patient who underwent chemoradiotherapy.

The CDR3 DNA reads as TGTGCCAGCAGCCCCGCCTGGGACACCTTC. Translating it yields CASSPAWDTF. The gene calls are TRBV7-9 and TRBJ1-2, with D unresolved. Per germline, CDR1 SEHNR and CDR2 FQNEAQ (reference sequence). V was pared by 5 bases and J by 12 bases, with 10 bases between. The CDR3 runs to 10 residues. Using reference TRBV7-9 and TRBJ1-2 for the parts outside the CDR3, the full variable domain is DTGVSQNPRHKITKRGQNVTFRCDPISEHNRLYWYRQTLGQGPEFLTYFQNEAQLEKSRLLSDRFSAERPKGSFSTLEIQRTEQGDSAMYLCASSPAWDTFGSGTRLTVV.